Listed below are T cell receptor beta chains from one sample, sequenced in a study of blood T cell repertoires in COVID-19. The assay was immunoSEQ multiplex PCR, and TCRdb's table has in-frame clones only and misses some. The sample carries fewer than 350,000 clones, 89% recorded once. Sequenced sample: PBMCs or T cells enriched from blood (not recorded which). These receptors all come from a man aged 60 to 75 who had recovered from COVID-19. Each CDR3 is given with its conserved first and last residue. A D gene is named only where the DNA matches it firmly. Clone size is shown for a subset of rows, as once, few, many or a class of expanded clone.

clone_size d_call j_call v_call cdr3_nt cdr3_aa
once TRBD1 TRBJ2-7 TRBV28 TGTGCCAGCCAGGACAGGATCGCCTACGAGCAGTACTTC CASQDRIAYEQYF
- - TRBJ2-1 TRBV7-9 TGTGCCAGCAGCTATATCGGTGAGCAGTTCTTC CASSYIGEQFF
- - TRBJ2-3 TRBV18 TGTGCCAGCTCACCGCGCCCACAGGGTTTAGATACGCAGTATTTT CASSPRPQGLDTQYF
- - TRBJ1-2 TRBV19 TGTGCCAGTAGTATAGAGGGGCGCTATGGCTACACCTTC CASSIEGRYGYTF
- TRBD1 TRBJ1-5 TRBV24-1 TGTGCCACCAGTGACCCCACAACAGGGGGCTCTAATCAGCCCCAGCATTTT CATSDPTTGGSNQPQHF
- - TRBJ2-2 TRBV18 TGTGCCAGCTCACCTTTGGGTAGCGGGAACACCGGGGAGCTGTTTTTT CASSPLGSGNTGELFF
- TRBD1 TRBJ1-1 TRBV5-8 TGTGCCAGCCAGACAGGGGACGGGAACACTGAAGCTTTCTTT CASQTGDGNTEAFF
- TRBD2 TRBJ2-3 TRBV7-2 TGTGCCAGCGGACGCGCCGGGAGGACGGATACGCAGTATTTT CASGRAGRTDTQYF
- - TRBJ1-5 TRBV28 TGTGCCAGTAGCAGGTTCAGGGACAATCAGCCCCAGCATTTT CASSRFRDNQPQHF
- - TRBJ2-7 TRBV9 TGTGCCAGCAGCGGGGACACCTACGAGCAGTACTTC CASSGDTYEQYF
- - TRBJ1-2 TRBV11-2 TGTGCCAGCAGCTTAGTAGAGACAGGCTATGGCTACACCTTC CASSLVETGYGYTF
- TRBD1 TRBJ1-1 TRBV24-1 TGTGCCACCAGTGATTACGGGACAGATGAAGCTTTCTTT CATSDYGTDEAFF
- - TRBJ1-1 TRBV21-1 TGTGCCAGCAGCAATGCAGGGCCCCTCCTTATGAACACTGAAGCTTTCTTT CASSNAGPLLMNTEAFF
- TRBD1 TRBJ2-3 TRBV7-9 TGTGCCAGCAGCTTTCAGGGGGCAGATACGCAGTATTTT CASSFQGADTQYF
- TRBD2 TRBJ2-6 TRBV14 TGTGCCAGCAGCCCCTCCCGGGGAGGGTTCTCTGGGGCCAACGTCCTGACTTTC CASSPSRGGFSGANVLTF
few - TRBJ2-7 TRBV5-1 TGCGCCAGCAGCTTACGGACAGATGGTTTGGAGCAGTACTTC CASSLRTDGLEQYF
- - TRBJ1-5 TRBV3-1/TRBV3-2 TGTGCCAGCAGCTATAGCAATCAGCCCCAGCATTTT CASSYSNQPQHF
- TRBD2 TRBJ2-7 TRBV2 TGTGCCAGCAGTGGGGCGGGGGGCCCGTTGGCCTTC CASSGAGGPLAF
- TRBD2 TRBJ2-1 TRBV7-2 TGTGCCAGCAGCTTAGCAAGACTAGCGGGGGTAGAGCAGTTCTTC CASSLARLAGVEQFF
- TRBD1 TRBJ2-7 TRBV5-1 TGCGCCAGCAGCTTACAGGGGACGACTGGGGAGCAGTACTTC CASSLQGTTGEQYF
- - TRBJ1-3 TRBV6-5 TGTGCCAGCAGTTACGGGGCAGGGCCTGGAAACACCATATATTTT CASSYGAGPGNTIYF
- - TRBJ1-5 TRBV28 TGTGCCAGCAGTTCCCCCGGGGACCCAGCGGGTCCCAATCAGCCCCAGCATTTT CASSSPGDPAGPNQPQHF
once - TRBJ1-2 TRBV24-1 TGTGCCACCAGTGATCTACAGGGTCGGGGCTACACCTTC CATSDLQGRGYTF
- - TRBJ1-1 TRBV18 TGTGCCAGCTCACCCCAGAACACTGAAGCTTTCTTT CASSPQNTEAFF
- - TRBJ1-3 TRBV2 TGTGCCAGCAGCTCCTCCGCGGTCCCTGGAAACACCATATATTTT CASSSSAVPGNTIYF
- - TRBJ1-6 TRBV11-2 TGTGCCAGCAGCTTAGAAGGGGGTAGTTCACCCCTCCACTTT CASSLEGGSSPLHF
- - TRBJ2-1 TRBV7-3 TGTGCCAGCAGCTTAACCGGGCCCGCGGGATTCTCCTACAATGAGCAGTTCTTC CASSLTGPAGFSYNEQFF
- - TRBJ2-1 TRBV2 TGTGCCAGCATGGGGGCCTACGATGAGCAGTTCTTC CASMGAYDEQFF
- TRBD2 TRBJ2-1 TRBV7-3 TGTGCCAGCAGCTACAATAGCGGGAGAGCCGCCAATGAGCAGTTCTTC CASSYNSGRAANEQFF
- - TRBJ1-6 TRBV25-1 TGTGCCAGCAGTGAATACCTCGGGTTGCATTCACCCCTCCACTTT CASSEYLGLHSPLHF
- - TRBJ1-5 TRBV5-1 TGCGCCAGCAGCTTGTTAGACAGTAGCAATCAGCCCCAGCATTTT CASSLLDSSNQPQHF
- - TRBJ1-1 TRBV11-3 TGTGCCAGCAGCTTAGGGGGGCTAAACACTGAAGCTTTCTTT CASSLGGLNTEAFF
- TRBD2 TRBJ2-1 TRBV5-1 TGCGCCAGCAGCTTGGGCAGGACTAGCGGGAGGGGAGGGGATGAGCAGTTCTTC CASSLGRTSGRGGDEQFF
- TRBD2 TRBJ2-5 TRBV28 TGTGCCAGCACCACTGGACTAGCGGAACAAGAGACCCAGTACTTC CASTTGLAEQETQYF
- - TRBJ1-4 TRBV7-9 TGTGCCAGCCGAAGTGGTGTACCCTCCGGGGAACTGTTTTTT CASRSGVPSGELFF
- TRBD1 TRBJ2-1 TRBV5-4 TGTGCCAGCAGCAACGACAGGGTCTACAATGAGCAGTTCTTC CASSNDRVYNEQFF
few TRBD1 TRBJ1-1 TRBV9 TGTGCCAGCAGCCCAACAGGGGGCGGGTCTTTCGCCACTGAAGCTTTCTTT CASSPTGGGSFATEAFF
- - TRBJ1-1 TRBV18 TGTGCCAGCTCAAATACAGCGAACACTGAAGCTTTCTTT CASSNTANTEAFF
- - TRBJ1-1 TRBV5-1 TGCGCCAGCAGCTTTACGACCTACAGTAAAGCGAACACTGAAGCTTTCTTT CASSFTTYSKANTEAFF
- TRBD2 TRBJ2-3 TRBV12-3/TRBV12-4 TGTGCCAGCATCGTCAGCGGGACGGATACGCAGTATTTT CASIVSGTDTQYF
- - TRBJ2-2 TRBV3-1/TRBV3-2 TGTGCCAGCAGCCAGGCCGTGTCCACCGGGGAGCTGTTTTTT CASSQAVSTGELFF
- - TRBJ1-5 TRBV24-1 TGTGCCACCAGTGATTTCGGTCAGCCCCAGCATTTT CATSDFGQPQHF
- - TRBJ1-6 TRBV7-9 TGTGCCAGCAGCGCTAGGGGTTCTAGTTCACCCCTCCACTTT CASSARGSSSPLHF
- TRBD2 TRBJ2-7 TRBV24-1 TGTGCCACCAGTGACCCCTTACTAGCGGGACCTGGCGAGCAGTACTTC CATSDPLLAGPGEQYF
once TRBD1 TRBJ2-1 TRBV5-6 TGTGCCAGCAGCTTGCTCGGGACAGGGTTCCACAATGAGCAGTTCTTC CASSLLGTGFHNEQFF
- TRBD2 TRBJ2-4 TRBV2 TGTGCCAGCAGTGAATCTCGAGCGGGAGGGCCGACCAAAAACATTCAGTACTTC CASSESRAGGPTKNIQYF
- - TRBJ2-3 TRBV4-1 TGCGCCAGCAGACCGACAGCCGGAGATACGCAGTATTTT CASRPTAGDTQYF
- - TRBJ1-2 TRBV12-3/TRBV12-4 TGTGCCAGCAGTTTAGCGACTTGGGGCTACACCTTC CASSLATWGYTF
- TRBD2 TRBJ2-3 TRBV9 TGTGCCAGCAGCCCCTACCAGACTAGCGGGAGAACAGATACGCAGTATTTT CASSPYQTSGRTDTQYF
- - TRBJ2-2 TRBV6-5 TGTGCCAGCACCCGGGGGACCGGGGAGCTGTTTTTT CASTRGTGELFF
once TRBD2 TRBJ2-1 TRBV27 TGTGCCAGCAGTTCTCTCGGGACTAGCGGGATGAATGAGCAGTTCTTC CASSSLGTSGMNEQFF
- - TRBJ1-5 TRBV2 TGTGCCAGCAGACGGGACACCAATCAGCCCCAGCATTTT CASRRDTNQPQHF
- - TRBJ2-3 TRBV7-7 TGTGCTAGCAGCCCGTCCCAGGGCACAGATACGCAGTATTTT CASSPSQGTDTQYF
once TRBD2 TRBJ2-1 TRBV28 TGTGCCAGCACCTCACTAGCGGGAGCCGTCCCCTCCTACAATGAGCAGTTCTTC CASTSLAGAVPSYNEQFF
- TRBD2 TRBJ2-2 TRBV5-5 TGTGCCAGCAGCTTCCCTAGCGGGAGGACCGGGGAGCTGTTTTTT CASSFPSGRTGELFF